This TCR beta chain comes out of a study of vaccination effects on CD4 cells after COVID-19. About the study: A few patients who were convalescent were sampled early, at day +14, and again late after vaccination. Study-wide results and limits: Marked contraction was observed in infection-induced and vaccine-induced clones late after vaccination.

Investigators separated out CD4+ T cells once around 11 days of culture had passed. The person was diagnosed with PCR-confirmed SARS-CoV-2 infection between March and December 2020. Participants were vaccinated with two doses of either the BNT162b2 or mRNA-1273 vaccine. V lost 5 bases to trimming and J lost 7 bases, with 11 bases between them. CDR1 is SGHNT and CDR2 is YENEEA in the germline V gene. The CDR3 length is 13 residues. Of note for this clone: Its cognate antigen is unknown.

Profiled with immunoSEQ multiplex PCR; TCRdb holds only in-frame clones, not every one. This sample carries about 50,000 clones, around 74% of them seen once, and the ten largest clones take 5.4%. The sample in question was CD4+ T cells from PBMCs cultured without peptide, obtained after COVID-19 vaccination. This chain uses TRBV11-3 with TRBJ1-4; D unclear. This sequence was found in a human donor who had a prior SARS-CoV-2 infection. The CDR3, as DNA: TGTGCCAGCAGCCATCGACGGACTGAAAAACTGTTTTTT. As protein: CASSHRRTEKLFF.